This TCR beta chain was captured in a study of T cells in Graves' hyperthyroidism and ophthalmopathy. Study-wide findings and caveats: From stable hyperthyroidism, ophthalmopathy was separated by a 13 V-J model. Appearing also in blood were most of the thyroid clonotypes expanded above 0.001.

RNA transcripts gave rise to amplified TCR beta CDR3 regions. HTBI primers drove first-round RT-PCR of the TCR CDR3. TCRdb independently ran MiXCR on the multiplex PCR reads; one entry per CDR3 protein. This table has around 450,000 distinct CDR3 sequences, approximately 15% appearing once. Points on this clonotype: Its antigen remains unknown.

Across 18 months, stable Graves' hyperthyroidism was marked by no progression to ophthalmopathy. It was uncontrolled infection, other autoimmune disease, pregnancy or lactation that excluded patients. CDR1 is LNHDA and CDR2 is SQIVND in the germline V gene (reference sequence). Trimming cost V 5 bases and J 14 bases; bases outside gene matches: 11. There are 13 residues in the CDR3. Sequenced input: blood. This clonotype was sampled from a woman aged 18 to 35 with Graves' hyperthyroidism. The V gene is TRBV19, the J gene TRBJ2-1; 8 bases are shared with TRBD1. This chain's CDR3 is CASSVNEDREKFF. CDR3 sequence (DNA): TGTGCCAGTAGTGTTAATGAGGACAGGGAGAAGTTCTTC.